In this sample, the clone carrying this T cell receptor beta chain turned up a few times. Its specificity is unknown. PCR employed 60 Vbeta and 13 Jbeta primers. The repertoire was sequenced with immunoSEQ multiplex PCR; TCRdb's copy has only in-frame clones and lacks some. The table has about 180,000 clones, 65% to 80% seen once. The CDR3 spans 15 residues. J lost 0 bases, V lost 6 bases, and 7 bases had no gene match. The germline CDR1 and CDR2 sequences are MNHNS and SASEGT. These data belong to a study of cytomegalovirus exposure and HLA in healthy donors. On the study more broadly: Ancestry clustering placed around 81% of approximately 420 genotyped donors in the Caucasian-associated cluster.

General study findings and limits: The study labeled more than 150 TCR beta chains cytomegalovirus-associated.

This clonotype was sampled from a woman in her thirties or forties in good health and CMV-seronegative. The material sequenced was PBMCs. This sequence joins TRBV6-1 and TRBJ2-7; TRBD1 matches 8 bases. CDR3 DNA sequence: TGTGCCAGCAGAAGGGGACAGGCCATCTCCTACGAGCAGTACTTC. Translated, it gives CASRRGQAISYEQYF.